The following is a T cell receptor beta chain sequence with its context. Its antigen target is currently unknown. No qualities accompany the bases; no much larger clone lies one base away. Libraries were constructed by the immunoSEQ multiplex PCR assay. On the study's bioinformatics: A statistical classification framework was built for diagnosing cytomegalovirus status from the catalog of TCR beta chain sequences. TCRdb limited this immuneACCESS table to in-frame rearrangements with V and J called. A share of clones is missing; checked studies link under half to unresolved V genes, and the rest is unexplained. D and trimming were read from the DNA, whereas the V and J calls and clone size are those reported in that table. The sample includes 100,000 or so clones, with approximately 95% observed a single time. Jointly, the top ten make up almost 0.9% of the sample. The data stem from a study of cytomegalovirus exposure and HLA in healthy donors (TCRdb year 2017). Some background on the complete study: A later analysis indicated that the roughly 120 validation repertoires were generated on the platform also employed for the 670 or so repertoires of the first cohort. The study aimed to test whether signatures of past pathogen exposure could be identified by cataloging public T cell receptors. To predict cytomegalovirus infection status, the study combined high-throughput TCR immunosequencing, statistical association of individual TCRs with disease status, and machine learning. A separate validation cohort of roughly 110 different subjects was used in addition to the approximately 610-subject first cohort. Results and caveats for the whole study, not just this receptor: The authors suggested that the approach could potentially be generalized to other disease states and immunological phenotypes. A later analysis had no HLA typing for the validation cohort, so co-occurrence there was scored across all 130 or so repertoires. In vitro tests confirmed that a few of the cytomegalovirus-associated TCR beta chains recognize cytomegalovirus antigens. The study listed 150 to 200 TCR beta chains as associated with cytomegalovirus. Subsequent analysis determined that TCRs grouped into clusters in the first cohort also showed a tendency toward co-occurrence across the 120 validation repertoires, and 94% of cluster scores exceeded 0. The classifier was reported to diagnose cytomegalovirus status with high specificity and sensitivity in both the original cohort and the validation cohort. Most TCR sequences were seen in very few donors, while some public TCRs were found in many individuals.

The donors were included in the validation cohort of 120 subjects, a group kept apart from the roughly 690-subject first cohort. The germline V gene supplies CDR1 MGHRA and CDR2 YSYEKL. The CDR3 numbers 18 residues from cysteine through phenylalanine. Of the read, only the CDR3 DNA is kept; its 54 bases are in frame from base 1. V was cut back by 3 bases and J by 2 bases, leaving a gap of 23 bases between them. This sequence originates from a woman between 18 and 30 years old in good health and CMV-seronegative. The V gene is TRBV4-1 and the J gene is TRBJ2-7; the best D guess is TRBD1, with 6 bases matching. Sequenced: PBMCs. The CDR3 reads as follows: CASSQVMLQGRKTYEQYF. Here is the DNA: TGCGCCAGCAGCCAGGTTATGTTACAGGGCAGAAAAACCTACGAGCAGTACTTC.